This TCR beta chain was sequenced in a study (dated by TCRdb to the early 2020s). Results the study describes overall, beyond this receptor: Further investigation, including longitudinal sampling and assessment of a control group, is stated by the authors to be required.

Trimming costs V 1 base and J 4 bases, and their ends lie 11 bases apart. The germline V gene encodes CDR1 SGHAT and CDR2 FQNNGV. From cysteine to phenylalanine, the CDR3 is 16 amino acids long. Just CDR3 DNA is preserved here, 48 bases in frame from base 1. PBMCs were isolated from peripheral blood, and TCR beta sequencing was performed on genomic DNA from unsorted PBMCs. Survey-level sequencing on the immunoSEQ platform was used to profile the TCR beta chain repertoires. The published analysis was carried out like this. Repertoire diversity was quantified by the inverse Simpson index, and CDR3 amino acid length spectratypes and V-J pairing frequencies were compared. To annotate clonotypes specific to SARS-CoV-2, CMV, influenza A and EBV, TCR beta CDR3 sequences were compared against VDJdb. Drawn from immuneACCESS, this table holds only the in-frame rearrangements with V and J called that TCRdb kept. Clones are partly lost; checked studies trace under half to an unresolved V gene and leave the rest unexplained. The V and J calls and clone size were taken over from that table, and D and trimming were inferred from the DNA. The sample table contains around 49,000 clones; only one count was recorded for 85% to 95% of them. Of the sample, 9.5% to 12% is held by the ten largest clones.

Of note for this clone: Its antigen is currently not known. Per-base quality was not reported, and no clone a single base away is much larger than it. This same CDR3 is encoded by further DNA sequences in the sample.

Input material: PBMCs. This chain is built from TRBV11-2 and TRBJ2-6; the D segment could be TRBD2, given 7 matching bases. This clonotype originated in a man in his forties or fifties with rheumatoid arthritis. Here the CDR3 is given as CASSLVGGAGANVLTF. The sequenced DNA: TGTGCCAGCAGCTTAGTTGGGGGGGCGGGGGCCAACGTCCTGACTTTC.